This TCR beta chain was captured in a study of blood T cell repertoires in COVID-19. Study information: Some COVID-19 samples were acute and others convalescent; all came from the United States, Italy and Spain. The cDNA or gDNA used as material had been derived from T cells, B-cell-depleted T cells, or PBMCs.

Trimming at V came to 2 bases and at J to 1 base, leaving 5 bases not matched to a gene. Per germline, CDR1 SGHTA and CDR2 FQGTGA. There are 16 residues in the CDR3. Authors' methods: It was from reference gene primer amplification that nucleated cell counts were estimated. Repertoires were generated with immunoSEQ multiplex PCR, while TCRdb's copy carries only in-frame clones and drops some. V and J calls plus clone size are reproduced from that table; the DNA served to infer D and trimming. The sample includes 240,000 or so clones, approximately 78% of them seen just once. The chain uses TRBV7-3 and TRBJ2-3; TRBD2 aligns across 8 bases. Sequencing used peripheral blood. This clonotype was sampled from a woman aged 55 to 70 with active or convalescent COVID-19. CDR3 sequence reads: CASSLSRGVGTDTQYF. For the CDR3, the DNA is TGTGCCAGCAGCTTATCGCGGGGGGTGGGCACAGATACGCAGTATTTT.